This T cell receptor beta chain was sequenced in a study of blood T cells in healthy people across ages. The study, taken as a whole, reports: In long-lived donors, naive CD4+ cell counts and diversity exceeded those of aged donors. It was held that diversity estimates obtained from one million T cells represented underestimates.

This clonotype was seen only a few times. Its matching antigen is unknown. An end of the junction does not agree with germline; a read error may underlie this. It was with a sample-barcoded 5' primer and a J-beta primer mix that a second PCR of roughly 7 to 12 cycles was run. TCRdb itself ran the 5' RACE reads through MiXCR, one entry per CDR3 protein. The profile shows approximately 1,700,000 distinct CDR3 sequences, more than 35% of them singletons. Germline V gives CDR1 LGHDT, CDR2 YNNKEL (reference sequence). This CDR3 has 12 amino acids. The rearrangement uses TRBV3-1 and TRBJ2-4, with a weak D call TRBD1 (5 bases). Sequencing was carried out using blood. This clonotype originated in a human donor in good health. The CDR3 loop reads CASNQVTEIQYF. The CDR3 DNA is TGTGCCAGCAACCAAGTGACAGAGATTCAGTACTTC.